This note documents a single T cell receptor (beta chain) sequence. These data belong to a study of blood T cell repertoires in COVID-19. Study summary: T cells, B-cell-depleted T cells, or PBMCs supplied cDNA or gDNA.

CDR1 and CDR2 from the germline V gene are LNHDA and SQIVND (reference sequence). The V end lost 3 bases, the J end lost 5 bases, and 13 bases lay between the germline ends. The CDR3 sequence is 14 residues long. Authors' data handling: Estimation of nucleated cell counts relied on the amplification of reference gene primers. This table comes from immunoSEQ multiplex PCR, and its TCRdb copy is limited to in-frame clones, with some not included. D and trimming come from the DNA, and the V and J calls and clone size come from that table. The sample contains fewer than 150,000 clones, more than 75% of which appear only once.

The TCR originated in a woman between 40 and 55 years old with acute or convalescent COVID-19. Sequencing was performed on peripheral blood. The chain recombines TRBV19 with TRBJ1-2; no clear D. CDR3 protein: CASSIIEVGYGYTF. Written as DNA, the CDR3 is TGTGCCAGTAGTATCATAGAGGTGGGTTATGGCTACACCTTC.